This entry features one T cell receptor (beta chain) sequence. What it binds is unknown. Assay: immunoSEQ multiplex PCR; the TCRdb copy retains only in-frame clones and omits some. Here the sample spans approximately 25,000 clones, roughly 80% being singletons. The CDR3 extends over 15 amino acids. V gave up 4 bases and J gave up 4 bases, with 12 bases separating them. Germline V gene lookup returns CDR1 SGHNT and CDR2 YYREEE (reference sequence). The data originate from a study of a mutant IDH1 vaccine in newly diagnosed glioma. The time point was: week 47, end of study. What each vaccine dose contained was 300 ug of mutant IDH1 20-mer peptide, accompanied by topical imiquimod. Vaccination of patients was performed eight times, in weeks 1, 3, 5, 7, 11, 15, 19 and 23.

The source of this sequence is a man in his forties with glioma. Some clones in this sample may be carry-over from other donors' samples. The sequenced sample was PBMCs, obtained from a glioma patient whose treatment included an IDH1 peptide vaccine. The chain joins TRBV5-4 to TRBJ2-6; D possibly matches TRBD1 or TRBD2 (6 bases each). This CDR3 reads CASSGGLPGANVLTF. Here the CDR3 DNA reads TGTGCCAGCAGCGGGGGGCTCCCGGGGGCCAACGTCCTGACTTTC.